This T cell receptor (beta chain) came from a study of cytomegalovirus exposure and HLA in healthy donors. There was no recording of CMV serostatus for this donor. PCR was performed using 60 Vbeta and 13 Jbeta primers. Sequencing was performed with immunoSEQ multiplex PCR; in TCRdb, only in-frame clones are kept and a portion is missing. The repertoire holds 200,000 to 250,000 clones, with under 90% as singletons. The V gene's germline CDR1 is MNHNS and CDR2 SASEGT. J gave up 2 bases and V 9 bases, and 9 bases lay outside the gene matches. The CDR3 totals 14 residues. Of note for this clone: Its antigen is unknown.

Study-level results: The authors confirmed in vitro that a few CMV-associated chains were specific for CMV antigens. Most TCR beta V segments were productive about 87% or about 30% of the time in an earlier analysis.

Sequencing used PBMCs. The receptor comes from a human donor in good health. V is TRBV6-1 and J is TRBJ1-2; TRBD1 matches 7 bases. CDR3 amino acids: CASAREGANYGYTF. In nucleotides, the CDR3 is TGTGCCAGTGCCCGAGAGGGGGCGAACTATGGCTACACCTTC.